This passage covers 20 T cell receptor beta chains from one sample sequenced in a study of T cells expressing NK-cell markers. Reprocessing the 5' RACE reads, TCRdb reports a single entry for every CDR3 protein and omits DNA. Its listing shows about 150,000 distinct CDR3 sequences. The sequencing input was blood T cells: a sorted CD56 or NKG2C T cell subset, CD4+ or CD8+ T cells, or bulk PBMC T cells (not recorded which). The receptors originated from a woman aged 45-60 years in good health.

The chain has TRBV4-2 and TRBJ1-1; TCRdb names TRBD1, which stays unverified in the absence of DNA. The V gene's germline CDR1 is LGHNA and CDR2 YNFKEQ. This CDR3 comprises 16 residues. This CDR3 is CASSQWTGLENTEAFF.

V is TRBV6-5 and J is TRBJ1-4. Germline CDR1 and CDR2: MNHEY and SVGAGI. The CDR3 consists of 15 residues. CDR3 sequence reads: CASSYTRRGVEKLFF.

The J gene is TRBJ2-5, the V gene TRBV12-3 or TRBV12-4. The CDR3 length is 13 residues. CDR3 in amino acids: CASSLVFQETQYF.

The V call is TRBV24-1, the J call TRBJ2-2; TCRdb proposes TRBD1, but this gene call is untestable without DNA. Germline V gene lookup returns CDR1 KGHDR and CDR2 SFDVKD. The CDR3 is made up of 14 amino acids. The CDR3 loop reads CATSEDRPTGELFF.

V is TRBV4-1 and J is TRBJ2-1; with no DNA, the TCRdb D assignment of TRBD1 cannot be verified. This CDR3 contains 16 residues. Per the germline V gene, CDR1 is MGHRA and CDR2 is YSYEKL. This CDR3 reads CASSQGTGGPSPEQFF.

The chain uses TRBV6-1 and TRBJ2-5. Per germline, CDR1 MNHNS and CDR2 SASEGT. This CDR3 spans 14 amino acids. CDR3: CASSEAGDVIAQYF.

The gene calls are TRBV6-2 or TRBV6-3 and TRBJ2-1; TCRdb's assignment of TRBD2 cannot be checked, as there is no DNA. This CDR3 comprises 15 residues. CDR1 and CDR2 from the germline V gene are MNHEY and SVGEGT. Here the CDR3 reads CASRGGRAAYNEQFF.

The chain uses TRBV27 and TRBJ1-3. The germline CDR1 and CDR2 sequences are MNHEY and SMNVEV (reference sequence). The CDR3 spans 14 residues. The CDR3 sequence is CASSSWTSLNTIYF.

CDR3 region: CSVDNGQGTEAFF. This chain joins TRBV29-1 and TRBJ1-1; TCRdb lists TRBD1, though no DNA is available to test this call. There are 13 residues in the CDR3. Germline V gene lookup returns CDR1 SQVTM and CDR2 ANQGSEA.

CDR3 in amino acids: CASTASASYNEQFF. V gene TRBV7-9 combines with J gene TRBJ2-1. The CDR3 consists of 14 residues. Per the germline V gene, CDR1 is SEHNR and CDR2 is FQNEAQ (reference sequence).

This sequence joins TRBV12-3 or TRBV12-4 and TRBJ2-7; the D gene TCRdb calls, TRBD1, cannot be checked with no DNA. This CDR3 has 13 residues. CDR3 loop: CASSAGQTYEQYF.

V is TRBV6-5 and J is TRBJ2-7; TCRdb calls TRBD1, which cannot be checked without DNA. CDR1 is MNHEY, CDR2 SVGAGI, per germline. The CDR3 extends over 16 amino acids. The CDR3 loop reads CASIPGGRYHSYEQYF.

CDR3 protein: CASSYATQYQETQYF. V gene TRBV5-1 combines with J gene TRBJ2-5. The CDR3 has 15 amino acids. CDR1 is SGHRS, CDR2 YFSETQ, per germline. Variable domain in full (rest from reference TRBV5-1 and TRBJ2-5): KAGVTQTPRYLIKTRGQQVTLSCSPISGHRSVSWYQQTPGQGLQFLFEYFSETQRNKGNFPGRFSGRQFSNSRSEMNVSTLELGDSALYLCASSYATQYQETQYFGPGTRLLVL.

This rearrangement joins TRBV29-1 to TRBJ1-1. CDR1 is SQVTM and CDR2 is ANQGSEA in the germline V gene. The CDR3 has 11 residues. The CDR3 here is CSAGFSTEAFF.

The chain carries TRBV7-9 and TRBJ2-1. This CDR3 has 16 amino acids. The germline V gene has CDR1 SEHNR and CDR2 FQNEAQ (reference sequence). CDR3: CASSLRIGSADNEQFF.

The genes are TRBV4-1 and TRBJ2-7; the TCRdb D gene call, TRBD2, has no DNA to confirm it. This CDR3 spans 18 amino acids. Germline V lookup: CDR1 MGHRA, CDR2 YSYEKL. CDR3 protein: CASSHRALSVGSSYEQYF.

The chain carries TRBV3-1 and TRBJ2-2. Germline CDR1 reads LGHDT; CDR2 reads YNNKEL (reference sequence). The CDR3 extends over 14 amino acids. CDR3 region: CASSLQVYAGELFF.

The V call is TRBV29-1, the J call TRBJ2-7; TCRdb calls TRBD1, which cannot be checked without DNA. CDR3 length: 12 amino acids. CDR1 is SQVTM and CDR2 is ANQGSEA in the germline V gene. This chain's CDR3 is CSVETTGVEQYF.

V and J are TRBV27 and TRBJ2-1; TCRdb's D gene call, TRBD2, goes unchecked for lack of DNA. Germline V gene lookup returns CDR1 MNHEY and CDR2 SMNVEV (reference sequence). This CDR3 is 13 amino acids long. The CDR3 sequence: CASSFSGSYEQFF.

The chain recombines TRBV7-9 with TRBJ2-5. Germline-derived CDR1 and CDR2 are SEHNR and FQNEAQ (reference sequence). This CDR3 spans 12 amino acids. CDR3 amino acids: CASSLTLGTQYF. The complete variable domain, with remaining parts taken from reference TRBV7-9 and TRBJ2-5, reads DTGVSQNPRHKITKRGQNVTFRCDPISEHNRLYWYRQTLGQGPEFLTYFQNEAQLEKSRLLSDRFSAERPKGSFSTLEIQRTEQGDSAMYLCASSLTLGTQYFGPGTRLLVL.